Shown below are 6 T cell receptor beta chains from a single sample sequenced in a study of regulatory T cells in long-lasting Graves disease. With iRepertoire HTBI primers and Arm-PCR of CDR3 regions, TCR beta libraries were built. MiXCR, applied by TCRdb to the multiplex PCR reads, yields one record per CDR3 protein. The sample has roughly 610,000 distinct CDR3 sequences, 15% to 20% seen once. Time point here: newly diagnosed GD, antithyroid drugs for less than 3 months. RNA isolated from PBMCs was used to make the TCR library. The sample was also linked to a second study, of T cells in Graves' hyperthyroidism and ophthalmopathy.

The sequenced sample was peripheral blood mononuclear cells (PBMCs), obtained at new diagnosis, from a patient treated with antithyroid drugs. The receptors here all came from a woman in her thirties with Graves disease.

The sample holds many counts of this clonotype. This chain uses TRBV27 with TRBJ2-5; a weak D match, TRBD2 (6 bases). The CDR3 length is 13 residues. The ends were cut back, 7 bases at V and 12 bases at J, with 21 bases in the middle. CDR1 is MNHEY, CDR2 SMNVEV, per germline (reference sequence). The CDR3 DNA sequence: TGTGCCAGCATCGGGGAGGACCGGGCCCTCGAGTACTTC. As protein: CASIGEDRALEYF.

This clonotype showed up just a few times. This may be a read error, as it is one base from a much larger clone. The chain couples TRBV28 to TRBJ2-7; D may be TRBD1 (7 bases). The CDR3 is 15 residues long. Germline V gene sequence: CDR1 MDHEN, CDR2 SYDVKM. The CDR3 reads CASSLPRGRTYGQYF. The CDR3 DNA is TGTGCCAGCAGTTTACCCAGGGGGAGGACTTACGGGCAGTACTTC.

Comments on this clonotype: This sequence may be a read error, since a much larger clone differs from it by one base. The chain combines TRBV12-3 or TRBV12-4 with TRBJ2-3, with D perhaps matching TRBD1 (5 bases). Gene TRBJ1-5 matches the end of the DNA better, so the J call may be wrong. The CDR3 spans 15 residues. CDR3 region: CASSERGLATDTQHF. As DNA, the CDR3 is TGTGCCAGCAGCGAACGGGGACTAGCAACAGATACGCAGCATTTT.

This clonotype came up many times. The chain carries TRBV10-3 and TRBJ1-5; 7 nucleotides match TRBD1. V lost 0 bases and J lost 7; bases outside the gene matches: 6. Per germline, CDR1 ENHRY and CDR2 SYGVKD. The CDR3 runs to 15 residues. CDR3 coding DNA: TGTGCCATCAGTGAGTCGGCAGGGGGGAACCAGCCCCAGCATTTT. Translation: CAISESAGGNQPQHF.

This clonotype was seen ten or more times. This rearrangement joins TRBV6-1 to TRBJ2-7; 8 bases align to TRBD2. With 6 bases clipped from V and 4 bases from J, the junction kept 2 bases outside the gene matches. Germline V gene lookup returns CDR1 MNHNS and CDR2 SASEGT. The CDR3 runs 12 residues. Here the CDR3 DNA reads TGTGCCAGCAGCGGGAGGGCTTACGAGCAGTACTTC. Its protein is CASSGRAYEQYF.

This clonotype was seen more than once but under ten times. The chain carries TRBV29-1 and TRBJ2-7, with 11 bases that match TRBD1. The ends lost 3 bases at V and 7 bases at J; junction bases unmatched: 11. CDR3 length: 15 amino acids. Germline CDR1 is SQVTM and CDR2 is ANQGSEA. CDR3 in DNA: TGCAGCGTTGAGGGTGCGGACAGGGGGCCTTGGGAGCAGTACTTC. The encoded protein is CSVEGADRGPWEQYF.